Listed below are T cell receptor beta chains from one sample, sequenced in a study of T cell repertoires in cytomegalovirus infection. TCRdb itself ran the reads through MiXCR, one entry per CDR3 protein. The sample contains just under 300,000 distinct CDR3 sequences, around 9.6% of which appear only once. Sequenced material: PBMCs. The receptors here all came from a human donor in good health (CMV status not recorded). Some clones in this sample may be carry-over from other donors' samples. Both conserved end residues are part of each CDR3. The order of the fields is clone size, D gene, J gene, V gene, CDR3 DNA, CDR3 protein. D genes are given only for firm matches. Clone size is not always given. Where it is, it says once, few, many or a class for expanded clones.

abundance: many
d_gene: .
j_gene: TRBJ1-1
v_gene: TRBV7-2
CDR3nt: TGTGCCAGCAGCCTATTGGGGGGGGGCACTGAAGCTTTCTTT
CDR3aa: CASSLLGGGTEAFF

abundance: few
d_gene: .
j_gene: TRBJ1-1
v_gene: TRBV27
CDR3nt: TGTGCCAGCAGTTTCTATTCGAACACTGAAGCTTTCTTT
CDR3aa: CASSFYSNTEAFF

abundance: many
d_gene: .
j_gene: TRBJ2-7
v_gene: TRBV7-8
CDR3nt: TGTGCCAGCAGCTTAGAAGCCGCCACAGGCTACGAGCAGTACTTC
CDR3aa: CASSLEAATGYEQYF

abundance: many
d_gene: .
j_gene: TRBJ2-5
v_gene: TRBV7-9
CDR3nt: TGTGCCAGCTCGGAGGCGCGGACGATAGAGACCCAGTACTTC
CDR3aa: CASSEARTIETQYF

abundance: many
d_gene: TRBD1
j_gene: TRBJ2-1
v_gene: TRBV11-2
CDR3nt: TGTGCCAGCAGCGGGGGACAGGGGTCCGAGCAGTTCTTC
CDR3aa: CASSGGQGSEQFF

abundance: .
d_gene: TRBD1
j_gene: TRBJ1-4
v_gene: TRBV12-3/TRBV12-4
CDR3nt: TGTGCCAGCTGTCTTACAGGGGGCCGGGAAAAACTGTTTTTT
CDR3aa: CASCLTGGREKLFF

abundance: many
d_gene: .
j_gene: TRBJ2-1
v_gene: TRBV3-1
CDR3nt: TGTGCCAGCAGCCATTCGTTAGTGGGCTCCTACAATGAGCAGTTCTTC
CDR3aa: CASSHSLVGSYNEQFF

abundance: .
d_gene: .
j_gene: TRBJ2-2
v_gene: TRBV7-9
CDR3nt: TGTGCCAGCAGCTCCCGACGCTTCGGACTGAGAGACGGGGAGCTGTTTTTT
CDR3aa: CASSSRRFGLRDGELFF

abundance: many
d_gene: .
j_gene: TRBJ1-2
v_gene: TRBV7-2
CDR3nt: TGTGCCAGCAGCTTGGTTCTCAGGGAACTTAGCGGCTACACCTTC
CDR3aa: CASSLVLRELSGYTF

abundance: .
d_gene: TRBD2
j_gene: TRBJ2-3
v_gene: TRBV4-1
CDR3nt: TGCGCCAGCAGCCAAGCTGGGACTAGCGGGGTGGTCGATACGCAGTATTTT
CDR3aa: CASSQAGTSGVVDTQYF

abundance: few
d_gene: .
j_gene: TRBJ1-1
v_gene: TRBV4-2
CDR3nt: TGTGCCAGCAGCCAAGGGTACAGGGAGAACACTGAAGCTTTCTTT
CDR3aa: CASSQGYRENTEAFF

abundance: .
d_gene: .
j_gene: TRBJ2-5
v_gene: TRBV18
CDR3nt: TGTGCCAGCTCACCTGGCCAGGCCAGGGGGACCCAGTACTTC
CDR3aa: CASSPGQARGTQYF

abundance: many
d_gene: TRBD1
j_gene: TRBJ1-1
v_gene: TRBV19
CDR3nt: TGTGCCAGTAAGAACAGGGGCACTGAAGCTTTCTTT
CDR3aa: CASKNRGTEAFF

abundance: many
d_gene: TRBD1
j_gene: TRBJ1-2
v_gene: TRBV11-1
CDR3nt: TGTGCCAGCAGCAAAGGAAGGCGACAGGGGGCCTATGGCTACACCTTC
CDR3aa: CASSKGRRQGAYGYTF

abundance: many
d_gene: .
j_gene: TRBJ1-2
v_gene: TRBV7-9
CDR3nt: TGTGCCAGCAGCTTACACGAGGACTATGGCTACACCTTC
CDR3aa: CASSLHEDYGYTF

abundance: many
d_gene: .
j_gene: TRBJ2-1
v_gene: TRBV5-5
CDR3nt: TGTGCCAGCAGCCCCGGAACTTTAGGCTCCTACAATGAGCAGTTCTTC
CDR3aa: CASSPGTLGSYNEQFF

abundance: few
d_gene: TRBD2
j_gene: TRBJ2-7
v_gene: TRBV6-5
CDR3nt: TGTGCCAGCAGTTACTCGGACCGGGGGGGTCCTTACGAGCAGTACTTC
CDR3aa: CASSYSDRGGPYEQYF

abundance: .
d_gene: TRBD1
j_gene: TRBJ1-1
v_gene: TRBV29-1
CDR3nt: TGCAGCGTCCTTGACAGGGGGTCTGCCGTGAACACTGAAGCTTTCTTT
CDR3aa: CSVLDRGSAVNTEAFF

abundance: many
d_gene: .
j_gene: TRBJ2-5
v_gene: TRBV28
CDR3nt: TGTGCCAGCAGTCTAACGCCCTCATCTCCAGGAGAGACCCAGTACTTC
CDR3aa: CASSLTPSSPGETQYF

abundance: few
d_gene: TRBD2
j_gene: TRBJ2-1
v_gene: TRBV20-1
CDR3nt: TGCAGTGCTAGGACCTCTAGCGGGTTCTACAATGAGCAGTTCTTC
CDR3aa: CSARTSSGFYNEQFF

abundance: many
d_gene: TRBD1
j_gene: TRBJ2-2
v_gene: TRBV29-1
CDR3nt: TGCAGCGTTTGGCAGGGGGCAGGCGGGGAGCTGTTTTTT
CDR3aa: CSVWQGAGGELFF